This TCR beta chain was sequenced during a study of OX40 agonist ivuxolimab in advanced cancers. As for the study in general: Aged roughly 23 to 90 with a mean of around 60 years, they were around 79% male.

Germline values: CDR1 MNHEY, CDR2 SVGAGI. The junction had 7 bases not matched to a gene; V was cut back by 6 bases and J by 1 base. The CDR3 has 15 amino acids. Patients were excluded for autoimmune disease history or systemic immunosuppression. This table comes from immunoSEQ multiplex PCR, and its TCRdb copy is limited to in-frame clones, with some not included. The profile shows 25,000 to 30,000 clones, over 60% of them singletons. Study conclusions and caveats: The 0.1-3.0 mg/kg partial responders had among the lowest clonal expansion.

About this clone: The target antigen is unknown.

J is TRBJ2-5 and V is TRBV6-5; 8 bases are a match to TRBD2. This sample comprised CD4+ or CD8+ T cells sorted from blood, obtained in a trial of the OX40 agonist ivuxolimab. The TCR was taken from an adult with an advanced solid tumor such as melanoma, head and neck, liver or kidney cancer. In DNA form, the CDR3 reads TGTGCCAGCAGCTGGGGCGGGGGGCGCCAAGAGACCCAGTACTTC. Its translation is CASSWGGGRQETQYF.